One and the same sample provided the 4 T cell receptor beta chains below, sequenced in a study of beta chain features in type 1 diabetes. Since all of the isolated RNA was reverse transcribed, expressed TCRB transcripts were what got sequenced. Here immunoSEQ multiplex PCR was the method, and the copy in TCRdb shows in-frame clones only, minus some. The sample has roughly 400,000 clones, approximately 13% seen once. Source material: naive CD4+ T cells from blood. The source of these receptors is a man aged 30 to 45 in good health.

Points on this clone: Being one base from a much bigger clone, this may be a read error. Other DNA sequences in this sample translate to the same CDR3. This chain links TRBV11-3 with TRBJ2-3; D unresolved. Looked up from germline, CDR1 is SGHNT and CDR2 is YENEEA. The CDR3 runs 11 residues. Trimming took off 2 bases at V and 3 bases at J, with 0 bases between the two ends. The chain's CDR3 is CASSLTDTQYF. In nucleotides, the CDR3 is TGTGCCAGCAGCTTAACAGATACGCAGTATTTT.

The genes are TRBV7-9 and TRBJ2-5; D uncertain. V dropped 6 bases and J dropped 3 bases, with 8 bases sitting between them. This CDR3 is 12 amino acids long. CDR1 and CDR2 (germline): SEHNR, FQNEAQ (reference sequence). CDR3 protein: CASRGWEETQYF. For the CDR3, the DNA is TGTGCCAGCAGAGGATGGGAAGAGACCCAGTACTTC.

The rearrangement links TRBV5-6 to TRBJ2-7; TRBD1 aligns across 7 bases. Germline assignment: CDR1 SGHDT and CDR2 YYEEEE. V dropped 3 bases and J dropped 2; count of bases not matched to a gene: 5. CDR3 size: 14 residues. As DNA, the CDR3 is TGTGCCAGCAGCTCCCGGGACAGCGCCTACGAGCAGTACTTC. This gives the protein CASSSRDSAYEQYF.

This clone was seen only a few times. This chain uses TRBV9 with TRBJ2-7; tentatively, D is TRBD1 (5 bases). Germline lookup yields CDR1 SGDLS and CDR2 YYNGEE. V was shortened by 2 bases and J by 7 bases, with 13 bases between the two germline ends. The length of the CDR3 is 13 residues. The CDR3 bases are TGTGCCAGCAGCGTGACAGATATCGGTGAGCAGTACTTC. Amino acids: CASSVTDIGEQYF.